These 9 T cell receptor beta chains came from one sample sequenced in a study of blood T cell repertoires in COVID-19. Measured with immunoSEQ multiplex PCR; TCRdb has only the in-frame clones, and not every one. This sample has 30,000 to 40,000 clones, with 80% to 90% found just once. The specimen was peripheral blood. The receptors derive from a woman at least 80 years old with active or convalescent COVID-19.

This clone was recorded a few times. The CDR3 protein is CASSQDQGRGYTF. In nucleotides, the CDR3 is TGCGCCAGCAGCCAAGACCAGGGGAGAGGCTACACCTTC. The rearrangement uses TRBV4-1 and TRBJ1-2; TRBD1 is a possible D gene (6 bases). Germline V lookup: CDR1 MGHRA, CDR2 YSYEKL. Trimming cost V 0 bases and J 8 bases, with 10 bases left between them. The CDR3 has 13 residues.

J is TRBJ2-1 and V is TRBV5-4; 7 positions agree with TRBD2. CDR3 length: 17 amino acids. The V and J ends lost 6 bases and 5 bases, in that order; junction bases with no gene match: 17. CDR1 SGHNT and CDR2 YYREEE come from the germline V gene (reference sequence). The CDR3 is CASNKLGISGGNNEQFF. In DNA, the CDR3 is TGTGCCAGCAACAAATTGGGCATATCGGGGGGAAACAATGAGCAGTTCTTC.

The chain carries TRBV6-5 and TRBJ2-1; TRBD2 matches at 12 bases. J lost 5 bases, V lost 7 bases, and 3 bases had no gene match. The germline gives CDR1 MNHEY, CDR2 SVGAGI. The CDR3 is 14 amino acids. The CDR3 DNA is TGTGCCAGCACGGGACTAGCGGGCAACAATGAGCAGTTCTTC. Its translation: CASTGLAGNNEQFF.

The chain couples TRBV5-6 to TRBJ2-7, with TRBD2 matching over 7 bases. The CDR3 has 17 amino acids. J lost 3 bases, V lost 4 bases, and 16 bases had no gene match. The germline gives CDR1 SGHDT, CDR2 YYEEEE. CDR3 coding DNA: TGTGCCAGCAGCCCGGGGTTATATGGCGGGAGAGACTACGAGCAGTACTTC. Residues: CASSPGLYGGRDYEQYF.

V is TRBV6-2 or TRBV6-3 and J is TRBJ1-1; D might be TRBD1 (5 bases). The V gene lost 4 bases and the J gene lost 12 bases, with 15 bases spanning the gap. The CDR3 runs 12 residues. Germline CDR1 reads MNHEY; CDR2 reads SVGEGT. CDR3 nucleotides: TGTGCCAGCAGTTCTAGCGGCAGGGCCACTTTCTTT. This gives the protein CASSSSGRATFF.

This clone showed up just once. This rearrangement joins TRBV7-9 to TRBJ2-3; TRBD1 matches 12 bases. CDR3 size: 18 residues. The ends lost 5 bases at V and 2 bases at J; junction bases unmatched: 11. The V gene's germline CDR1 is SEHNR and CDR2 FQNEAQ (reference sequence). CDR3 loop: CASSPRKRDRGPTDTQYF. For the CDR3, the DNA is TGTGCCAGCAGCCCGCGTAAGAGGGACAGGGGGCCCACAGATACGCAGTATTTT.

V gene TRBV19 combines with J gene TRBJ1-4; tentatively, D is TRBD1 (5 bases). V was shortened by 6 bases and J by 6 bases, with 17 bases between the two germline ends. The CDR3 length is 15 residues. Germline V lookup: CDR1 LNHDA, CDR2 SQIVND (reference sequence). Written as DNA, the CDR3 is TGTGCCAGTAGCACCCTAGGGACTCGCGATGAAAAACTGTTTTTT. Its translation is CASSTLGTRDEKLFF. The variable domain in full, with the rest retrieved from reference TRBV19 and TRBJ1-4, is DGGITQSPKYLFRKEGQNVTLSCEQNLNHDAMYWYRQDPGQGLRLIYYSQIVNDFQKGDIAEGYSVSREKKESFPLTVTSAQKNPTAFYLCASSTLGTRDEKLFFGSGTQLSVL.

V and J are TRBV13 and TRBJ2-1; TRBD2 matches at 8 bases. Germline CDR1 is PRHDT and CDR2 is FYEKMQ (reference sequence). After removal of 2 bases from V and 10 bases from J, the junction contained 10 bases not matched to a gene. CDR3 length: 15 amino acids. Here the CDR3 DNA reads TGTGCCAGCAGCTTACCTAGCGGGCATAGCCTCGAGCAGTTCTTC. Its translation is CASSLPSGHSLEQFF.

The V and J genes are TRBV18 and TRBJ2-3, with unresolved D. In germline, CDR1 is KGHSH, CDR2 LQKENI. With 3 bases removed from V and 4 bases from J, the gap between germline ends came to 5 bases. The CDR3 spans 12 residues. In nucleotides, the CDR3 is TGTGCCAGCTCACCGAGCGCAGATACGCAGTATTTT. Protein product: CASSPSADTQYF.